The subject of this entry is one TCR beta chain. The source of the sample is a study of T cells in Graves' hyperthyroidism and ophthalmopathy. The source material, RNA transcripts, was used to amplify TCR beta CDR3 regions. RT-PCR in the first round (using the HTBI primer set) targeted the TCR CDR3. TCRdb redid the calling of the multiplex PCR reads with MiXCR, one entry per CDR3 protein. The sample contains 500,000 to 800,000 distinct CDR3 sequences, about 45% of which appear only once. This CDR3 contains 17 residues. The germline V gene has CDR1 SGHNT and CDR2 YYREEE (reference sequence). Between the trimmed V and J ends, which lost 6 bases and 0 bases, there was a span of 16 bases.

Material: peripheral blood or thyroid tissue (not recorded which). The receptor was isolated from an adult man with Graves' disease, either hyperthyroidism or ophthalmopathy (not recorded which). V gene TRBV5-4 combines with J gene TRBJ2-6; D remains unclear. The CDR3: CASTPGSRNSGANVLTF. The CDR3 nucleotides are TGTGCCAGCACCCCCGGGTCTAGGAACTCTGGGGCCAACGTCCTGACTTTC.